These 15 T cell receptor beta chains originate from one sample sequenced in a study of cytomegalovirus exposure and HLA in healthy donors. Primers for the PCR totalled 60 Vbeta and 13 Jbeta. Repertoires were generated with immunoSEQ multiplex PCR, while TCRdb's copy carries only in-frame clones and drops some. This sample's clone table lists tens of thousands of clones. The sample was PBMCs. These receptors all come from a female donor in good health and CMV-seropositive.

This chain uses TRBV18 with TRBJ1-1, with D tentatively TRBD1 (5 bases). Per the germline V gene, CDR1 is KGHSH and CDR2 is LQKENI. V was trimmed by 0 bases and J by 6 bases, leaving 8 bases between them. The CDR3 length is 13 residues. This CDR3 reads CASSPPAGPEAFF. The CDR3 DNA reads TGTGCCAGCTCACCACCGGCGGGGCCTGAAGCTTTCTTT.

The rearrangement uses TRBV18 and TRBJ2-7; 7 nucleotides align to TRBD1. In germline, CDR1 is KGHSH, CDR2 LQKENI. The CDR3 runs to 14 residues. With 6 bases clipped from V and 3 bases from J, the junction kept 8 bases outside the gene matches. The CDR3 region is CASSPGQQDYEQYF. In nucleotides, the CDR3 is TGTGCCAGCTCGCCGGGACAGCAAGACTACGAGCAGTACTTC.

The chain couples TRBV19 to TRBJ1-5, with 9 bases matching TRBD1. Trimming at V came to 4 bases and at J to 6 bases, leaving 7 bases not matched to a gene. The CDR3 contains 15 residues. Germline V gives CDR1 LNHDA, CDR2 SQIVND (reference sequence). The CDR3 spells CASSTPTGGLQPQHF. In DNA, the CDR3 is TGTGCCAGTAGTACACCCACAGGGGGCCTTCAGCCCCAGCATTTT.

The chain employs TRBV5-4 and TRBJ2-5; 14 nucleotides match TRBD2. V was clipped by 3 bases and J by 4 bases; unmatched bases: 5. The length of the CDR3 is 16 residues. Germline V gene data show CDR1 as SGHNT and CDR2 as YYREEE (reference sequence). Here the CDR3 DNA reads TGTGCCAGCAGCTCCGGACTAGCGGGGGGTGGAGAGACCCAGTACTTC. Translation gives CASSSGLAGGGETQYF.

The J gene is TRBJ2-7, the V gene TRBV5-6; tentative D call: TRBD2 (6 bases). The length of the CDR3 is 15 residues. V was shortened by 1 base and J by 1 base, with 12 bases between the two germline ends. Germline V gene sequence: CDR1 SGHDT, CDR2 YYEEEE. The CDR3 spells CASSLTRGNSYEQYF. CDR3 DNA sequence: TGTGCCAGCAGCTTGACACGGGGGAATTCCTACGAGCAGTACTTC. The full variable domain, with the rest looked up from reference TRBV5-6 and TRBJ2-7, is DAGVTQSPTHLIKTRGQQVTLRCSPKSGHDTVSWYQQALGQGPQFIFQYYEEEERQRGNFPDRFSGHQFPNYSSELNVNALLLGDSALYLCASSLTRGNSYEQYFGPGTRLTVT.

The rearrangement links TRBV7-2 to TRBJ2-3, with D uncertain. From germline, CDR1 is SGHTA and CDR2 FQGNSA. The V end lost 5 bases, the J end lost 6 bases, and 9 bases lay between the germline ends. The CDR3 extends over 12 amino acids. The CDR3: CASSLYGDTQYF. CDR3 bases: TGTGCCAGCAGCCTATACGGGGATACGCAGTATTTT. Full variable domain (missing parts from reference TRBV7-2 and TRBJ2-3): GAGVSQSPSNKVTEKGKDVELRCDPISGHTALYWYRQSLGQGLEFLIYFQGNSAPDKSGLPSDRFSAERTGGSVSTLTIQRTQQEDSAVYLCASSLYGDTQYFGPGTRLTVL.

This chain uses TRBV6-1 with TRBJ2-7; unclear D gene. This CDR3 comprises 13 residues. Germline CDR1 and CDR2: MNHNS and SASEGT. V was cut by 6 bases and J by 3 bases, with 12 bases left in between. CDR3 sequence reads: CASSLPPLYEQYF. CDR3 sequence (DNA): TGTGCCAGCAGCCTACCTCCACTCTACGAGCAGTACTTC.

This chain connects TRBV4-1 to TRBJ2-2, with 7 bases that match TRBD2. This CDR3 is 15 amino acids long. The V and J ends lost 2 bases and 6 bases, in that order; junction bases with no gene match: 6. Germline V gene sequence: CDR1 MGHRA, CDR2 YSYEKL. CDR3 in amino acids: CASSQWDYPPGELFF. CDR3 DNA: TGCGCCAGCAGCCAATGGGACTATCCTCCCGGGGAGCTGTTTTTT.

This chain joins TRBV29-1 and TRBJ1-2; possible D gene TRBD1, 6 bases. Germline V CDR1 and CDR2: SQVTM, ANQGSEA. CDR3 length: 15 amino acids. Trimming removed 4 bases from V and 1 base from J, with 16 bases in between. As DNA, the CDR3 is TGCAGCGTTGTACAGGGCCAACTTTTTAACTATGGCTACACCTTC. Translated, it gives CSVVQGQLFNYGYTF.

The chain couples TRBV4-1 to TRBJ2-7; 7 bases fit TRBD1. V lost 4 bases, J lost 2 bases, and 8 bases stayed unmatched. This CDR3 has 15 amino acids. Looked up from germline, CDR1 is MGHRA and CDR2 is YSYEKL. CDR3 in amino acids: CASSLQGQVAYEQYF. CDR3 sequence (DNA): TGCGCCAGCAGCCTTCAAGGACAGGTAGCCTACGAGCAGTACTTC.

The rearrangement links TRBV6-1 to TRBJ1-1, with D tentatively TRBD1 (5 bases). The CDR3 spans 15 residues. V lost 3 bases and J 0 bases, leaving 11 bases between the germline ends. Germline V gives CDR1 MNHNS, CDR2 SASEGT. CDR3 amino acids: CASSEPTALNTEAFF. DNA for the CDR3: TGTGCCAGCAGTGAGCCGACAGCATTGAACACTGAAGCTTTCTTT.

J is TRBJ2-2 and V is TRBV11-3; D is unclear. This CDR3 contains 11 residues. Between the trimmed V and J ends, which lost 6 bases and 10 bases, there was a span of 9 bases. Germline V gives CDR1 SGHNT, CDR2 YENEEA. The CDR3 coding sequence is TGTGCCAGCAGGCGTGAGGAGGAGCTGTTTTTT. This sequence encodes CASRREEELFF.

The chain couples TRBV4-1 to TRBJ2-7; TRBD1 matches at 7 bases. Germline loops: CDR1 MGHRA, CDR2 YSYEKL. The V gene end was trimmed by 4 bases and the J gene end by 5 bases; junction bases not matched to a gene: 11. The CDR3 has 15 amino acids. The CDR3 region has the DNA TGCGCCAGCAGCCGGCTGAAGTTAGGACAGGACGAGCAGTACTTC. It encodes CASSRLKLGQDEQYF.

The CDR3 is CASSWTSGRMGNEQFF. The CDR3 nucleotides read TGTGCCAGCTCCTGGACTAGCGGGAGAATGGGCAATGAGCAGTTCTTC. The gene calls are TRBV18 and TRBJ2-1, with TRBD2 matching 13 bases. The CDR3 totals 16 residues. V shed 6 bases, J shed 6 bases, and the junction held 8 bases outside the gene matches. Per germline, CDR1 KGHSH and CDR2 LQKENI.

V usage is TRBV14 and J usage is TRBJ2-5; no definite D call. The germline V and J ends were trimmed by 0 bases and 4 bases, with 9 bases remaining between them. The CDR3 has 14 residues. The germline gives CDR1 SGHDN, CDR2 FVKESK. CDR3 coding DNA: TGTGCCAGCAGCCAAGATCTTGGGCGAGAGACCCAGTACTTC. This codes for CASSQDLGRETQYF.